This entry is about one TCR beta chain. The assay was immunoSEQ multiplex PCR, and TCRdb's table has in-frame clones only and misses some. The sample consists of fewer than 85,000 clones, roughly 92% of them appearing once. The record originates from a study of T cell changes during pregnancy in multiple sclerosis. The CDR3 has 13 amino acids. Trimming took 0 bases from V and 6 from J, leaving 8 bases between them. The germline V gene has CDR1 KGHSY and CDR2 FQNENV. This chain joins TRBV16 and TRBJ1-2; D gene uncertain. This receptor was identified in a female donor with multiple sclerosis, enrolled in a pregnancy study. Sample: peripheral blood, taken before pregnancy. The CDR3 here is CASSQSYRDGYTF. As DNA, the CDR3 is TGTGCCAGCAGCCAATCGTACCGGGATGGCTACACCTTC. The full variable domain, its missing parts supplied by reference TRBV16 and TRBJ1-2, is GEEVAQTPKHLVRGEGQKAKLYCAPIKGHSYVFWYQQVLKNEFKFLISFQNENVFDETGMPKERFSAKCLPNSPCSLEIQATKLEDSAVYFCASSQSYRDGYTFGSGTRLTVV.